This T cell receptor (beta chain) stems from a study of CD4 T cells in relation to SARS-CoV-2 and coronaviruses. Study-level results: The assay detects memory recall responses, not culture-primed primary responses.

Using immunoSEQ multiplex PCR, the repertoire was profiled, and TCRdb retains in-frame clones only, with some absent. The sample holds about 60,000 clones, roughly 93% seen once. Worth noting for this clone: Its antigen remains unknown.

This CDR3 comprises 11 residues. V was cut by 1 base and J by 12 bases, with 12 bases left in between. Germline V gives CDR1 GTSNPN, CDR2 SVGIG (reference sequence). Before the COVID-19 pandemic, during about 2011-2019, CD4+ T cells were taken from unexposed donors. The sequence was collected from a human donor in good health. The sample consisted of naive CD4+ T cells from PBMCs. As to subset: naive CD4+ T cells isolated by negative enrichment. The J gene is TRBJ1-2, the V gene TRBV30; weak D call: TRBD1 (6 bases). CDR3 in amino acids: CAWSGGTLNTF. The DNA for the CDR3 is TGTGCCTGGAGTGGCGGGACATTAAACACCTTC. The full variable domain, completed using reference TRBV30 and TRBJ1-2, is SQTIHQWPATLVQPVGSPLSLECTVEGTSNPNLYWYRQAAGRGLQLLFYSVGIGQISSEVPQNLSASRPQDRQFILSSKKLLLSDSGFYLCAWSGGTLNTFGSGTRLTVV.